Listed below are T cell receptor beta chains from one sample, sequenced in a study of blood T cell repertoires in COVID-19. Generated by immunoSEQ multiplex PCR, the TCRdb table keeps only in-frame clones and is missing some. The sample has roughly 250,000 clones; roughly 88% are singletons. The sample consisted of peripheral blood. These receptors originate from a human donor with COVID-19, enrolled during active disease. The donor label of this sample is uncertain. CDR3s include the opening cysteine and the closing phenylalanine or tryptophan. The order of the fields is J gene, clone size, D gene, V gene, CDR3 protein, CDR3 DNA. A D gene is named only where the DNA matches it firmly. Some rows mark clone size as missing; the rest say once, few, many or name a class of expanded clone.

>TRBJ2-6|NA|NA|TRBV30
CAWSTGDSGANVLTF
TGTGCCTGGAGTACGGGGGACTCTGGGGCCAACGTCCTGACTTTC
>TRBJ2-7|NA|TRBD2|TRBV28
CASSLWREGQYF
TGTGCCAGCAGTTTGTGGCGGGAGGGCCAGTACTTC
>TRBJ1-1|NA|NA|TRBV7-9
CASSQLQGMNTEAFF
TGTGCCAGCAGCCAGTTACAGGGCATGAACACTGAAGCTTTCTTT
>TRBJ1-5|few|NA|TRBV5-1
CASSLGGERQPQHF
TGCGCCAGCAGCTTAGGGGGGGAAAGACAGCCCCAGCATTTT
>TRBJ1-6|NA|NA|TRBV25-1
CASSEYGPGQGNSPLHF
TGTGCCAGCAGTGAATATGGGCCCGGGCAGGGGAATTCACCCCTCCACTTT
>TRBJ1-2|NA|NA|TRBV18
CASSPLDGYTF
TGTGCCAGCTCACCCCTCGATGGCTACACCTTC
>TRBJ2-7|few|TRBD2|TRBV7-2
CASSPGLASYEQYF
TGTGCCAGCAGCCCGGGACTAGCGAGCTACGAGCAGTACTTC
>TRBJ2-1|NA|TRBD2|TRBV4-1
CASSQERLAGLNEQFF
TGCGCCAGCAGCCAAGAGCGGCTAGCGGGCCTCAATGAGCAGTTCTTC
>TRBJ2-7|NA|NA|TRBV7-9
CASSDRDFTYEQYF
TGTGCCAGCAGCGATCGGGACTTCACCTACGAGCAGTACTTC
>TRBJ1-6|NA|NA|TRBV7-2
CASSLHGGALHF
TGTGCCAGCAGCCTCCACGGGGGGGCCCTCCACTTT
>TRBJ1-5|NA|NA|TRBV4-2
CASSQVGGRLPQHF
TGTGCCAGCAGCCAAGTCGGGGGGCGCCTGCCCCAGCATTTT
>TRBJ2-1|few|NA|TRBV19
CASSMERARYNEQFF
TGTGCCAGTAGTATGGAGAGGGCCAGATACAATGAGCAGTTCTTC
>TRBJ1-2|few|NA|TRBV19
CASSTPGLNYGYTF
TGTGCCAGTAGTACCCCAGGGCTCAACTATGGCTACACCTTC
>TRBJ2-7|NA|NA|TRBV10-3
CAISGGGPYEQYF
TGTGCCATCAGTGGAGGAGGGCCCTACGAGCAGTACTTC
>TRBJ1-2|NA|NA|TRBV14
CASSQSGYPKGYGYTF
TGTGCCAGCAGCCAATCGGGCTACCCTAAGGGGTATGGCTACACCTTC
>TRBJ2-7|once|TRBD1|TRBV28
CASRLPGQGVYEQYF
TGTGCCAGCAGACTACCGGGACAGGGAGTCTACGAGCAGTACTTC
>TRBJ1-1|once|NA|TRBV2
CASSSYRNTEAFF
TGTGCCAGCAGTTCGTATAGGAACACTGAAGCTTTCTTT
>TRBJ2-7|NA|NA|TRBV7-3
CASSLTADYEQYF
TGTGCCAGCAGCTTAACGGCGGACTACGAGCAGTACTTC
>TRBJ1-1|NA|NA|TRBV28
CASSLFSQGEAFF
TGTGCCAGCAGTTTATTTTCGCAGGGTGAAGCTTTCTTT
>TRBJ2-7|NA|TRBD1|TRBV5-6
CASSLGPGTGLTYEQYF
TGTGCCAGCAGCTTGGGGCCCGGGACAGGGCTTACCTACGAGCAGTACTTC
>TRBJ2-7|NA|TRBD2|TRBV5-1
CASSSNPGTSGYEQYF
TGCGCCAGCAGCTCCAATCCCGGGACTAGCGGGTACGAGCAGTACTTC
>TRBJ1-2|many|NA|TRBV19
CASSIVPVNGYTF
TGTGCCAGTAGTATAGTACCGGTGAATGGCTACACCTTC
>TRBJ2-1|NA|NA|TRBV7-2
CASSLGARESEQFF
TGTGCCAGCAGCTTAGGAGCGAGAGAGAGTGAGCAGTTCTTC
>TRBJ1-2|NA|NA|TRBV10-2
CASRDTELYGYTF
TGCGCCAGCAGGGACACGGAGCTTTATGGCTACACCTTC
>TRBJ2-7|NA|TRBD1|TRBV6-6
CASRETGGYEQYF
TGTGCCAGCAGGGAGACAGGGGGGTACGAGCAGTACTTC
>TRBJ2-3|NA|TRBD2|TRBV10-1
CASSKPSSGRDTQYF
TGCGCCAGCAGTAAACCTTCTAGCGGGCGAGATACGCAGTATTTT
>TRBJ2-3|once|TRBD2|TRBV30
CAWSVGLATDTQYF
TGTGCCTGGAGCGTCGGACTAGCCACAGATACGCAGTATTTT
>TRBJ2-1|NA|NA|TRBV28
CASSYRTSPYNEQFF
TGTGCCAGCAGTTATCGGACATCGCCCTACAATGAGCAGTTCTTC
>TRBJ2-7|NA|TRBD1|TRBV30
CAWSRDRGRNEQYF
TGTGCCTGGAGTCGGGACAGGGGGCGAAACGAGCAGTACTTC
>TRBJ1-6|NA|NA|TRBV18
CASSPAVGAQGNSPLHF
TGTGCCAGCTCACCAGCGGTAGGGGCACAGGGTAATTCACCCCTCCACTTT
>TRBJ1-1|NA|NA|TRBV3-1/TRBV3-2
CASSQEMRSEAFF
TGTGCCAGCAGCCAAGAGATGAGATCTGAAGCTTTCTTT